This T cell receptor beta chain was identified in a study of blood T cell repertoires in COVID-19 (dated by TCRdb to between 2020 and 2021). In the study overall: Samples covering the acute and convalescent phases of COVID-19 were provided by collaborators in the United States, Italy and Spain. Nearly every sample came with metadata listing a de-identified subject ID, COVID-19 status, age in years and sex. The material from the prospective study consisted of cDNA or gDNA derived from T cells, B-cell-depleted T cells, or PBMCs. Where available, HLA class I and class II types were taken from metadata supplied by the sample provider and were not determined by assay-based typing. The repertoires were released in a freely available public database meant as a resource for research on the immune response to SARS-CoV-2. The samples were drawn from two sources: the first 160 participants of the ongoing ImmuneRACE study, and over 1,000 subjects contributed by 6 global collaborators. Deeply sampled blood TCRbeta repertoires from subjects exposed to, actively infected with, or recovered from COVID-19 were included in the dataset. General findings and caveats noted by the study authors: How much clinical and demographic metadata was included differed by source and by participant, and the metadata was provided uncurated.

About this clone: Its antigen has not been determined. No quality values exist for individual bases; no much larger clone is one base distant.

TCRbeta CDR3 regions were amplified from genomic DNA using the immunoSEQ Assay, a bias-controlled multiplex PCR. The original pipeline was this. The number of nucleated cells in each sample was estimated from the amplification of reference gene primers within the assay. To quantify the absolute abundance of each unique TCRbeta CDR3 rearrangement, sequence reads were collapsed and filtered. For each sample, productive Simpson clonality was calculated as the square root of Simpson's diversity index across productive rearrangements. Imported from immuneACCESS, the table was reduced by TCRdb to in-frame sequences with V and J called. These copies leave out some clones; in studies compared against another copy, an unresolved V gene accounts for under half, and the cause of the remainder is not known. The DNA gave D and trimming, while V, J and clone size come from that table. This sample is represented by about 100,000 clones; roughly 92% of them were singletons. The ten largest make up 1.5% to 2% of the sample.

At one collaborating source in Seattle, patients were enrolled during active infection and were followed longitudinally through the course of disease. Whole blood was collected in K2EDTA tubes by collaborating institutions according to the institutions' own protocols. For TCRbeta analysis, collaborators shipped samples as frozen whole blood, isolated PBMCs, or DNA extracted from either of those sample types. The origin of this receptor is a woman aged 45-65 years with COVID-19, enrolled during active disease. The sequenced material came from peripheral blood.

The DNA sequence is TGTGCCACCAGTGATACAGGGCCTAACTATGGCTACACCTTC. Translated, this is CATSDTGPNYGYTF. In this chain, TRBV24-1 is recombined with TRBJ1-2, and the D gene may be TRBD1, 6 bases matching. V and J are truncated by 3 bases and 0 bases respectively, leaving an intervening sequence of 7 bases. Sequences KGHDR (CDR1) and SFDVKD (CDR2) are obtained from the germline V gene. The cysteine opens and the phenylalanine closes a CDR3 of 14 amino acids. Just the 42-base CDR3 DNA is kept, in frame starting at base 1.